This T cell receptor (beta chain) was captured by sequencing in a study of shared clonotypes between healthy human individuals. The V and J ends lost 1 base and 3 bases, in that order; junction bases with no gene match: 5. CDR1 is SGHAT, CDR2 FQNNGV, per germline. CDR3 size: 15 residues. Genomic DNA from each subset was divided evenly over several immunoSEQ plates. The table came from immunoSEQ multiplex PCR; TCRdb's copy has only in-frame clones and leaves some out. The profile shows under 1,100,000 clones, about 75% of them singletons. As regards this clone: The antigen is unknown.

Study-wide results and limits: Sequencing depth was predicted to influence how clonotypes are shared among donors. Memory subsets generally showed lower estimated richness than naive subsets.

Sequenced sample: memory CD4+ T cells sorted from blood. Subset: CD45RA-negative fraction. The sequence derives from a young man in good health. This chain joins TRBV11-2 and TRBJ2-7; TRBD1 aligns across 8 bases. This chain's CDR3 is CASSLVPTGVYEQYF. DNA of the CDR3: TGTGCCAGCAGCTTAGTGCCGACAGGGGTCTACGAGCAGTACTTC. Using reference TRBV11-2 and TRBJ2-7 for the parts outside the CDR3, the full variable domain is EAGVAQSPRYKIIEKRQSVAFWCNPISGHATLYWYQQILGQGPKLLIQFQNNGVVDDSQLPKDRFSAERLKGVDSTLKIQPAKLEDSAVYLCASSLVPTGVYEQYFGPGTRLTVT.